The 12 T cell receptor beta chains below come from one sample, sequenced in a study of cytomegalovirus exposure and HLA in healthy donors. The PCR employed 60 Vbeta primers together with 13 Jbeta primers. Here immunoSEQ multiplex PCR was the method, and the copy in TCRdb shows in-frame clones only, minus some. The sample lists approximately 90,000 clones; roughly 75% were seen once. Sequenced material: PBMCs. The receptors were gathered from a middle-aged man in good health and CMV-seronegative.

The CDR3 reads CASSHGNGNTIYF. The CDR3 DNA reads TGTGCCAGCAGCCACGGGAATGGAAACACCATATATTTT. The chain carries TRBV5-4 and TRBJ1-3; D is unresolved. The CDR3 extends over 13 amino acids. Germline V gene data show CDR1 as SGHNT and CDR2 as YYREEE (reference sequence). V was trimmed by 4 bases and J by 3 bases, leaving 8 bases between them.

This clone was observed a single time. This chain links TRBV6-5 with TRBJ2-7, with D possibly matching TRBD1 (6 bases). Germline V gene data show CDR1 as MNHEY and CDR2 as SVGAGI. There are 14 residues in the CDR3. Deletions cut 7 bases from V and 7 bases from J, with 20 bases between. CDR3 DNA sequence: TGTGCCAGCAACAAACACAGGGTCGTACGTGAGCAGTACTTC. As protein: CASNKHRVVREQYF.

This clone was observed a single time. The V and J genes are TRBV10-1 and TRBJ2-1; a weak D match, TRBD2 (6 bases). This CDR3 has 17 residues. Germline values: CDR1 WNHNN, CDR2 SYGVQD (reference sequence). The CDR3 reads CVSRGGSGLSSYNEQFF. The CDR3 DNA follows: TGCGTCAGTCGAGGAGGGTCGGGGTTGAGCTCCTACAATGAGCAGTTCTTC.

A few counts support this clone. The rearrangement links TRBV28 to TRBJ2-1; weak D call: TRBD1 (5 bases). Germline CDR1 MDHEN, CDR2 SYDVKM. Trimming shortened V by 3 bases and J by 0 bases, and 12 bases separated the two germline ends. The CDR3 is made up of 16 amino acids. The CDR3 sequence: CASSLDNPSSYNEQFF. For the CDR3, the DNA is TGTGCCAGCAGTTTGGACAACCCGAGCTCCTACAATGAGCAGTTCTTC.

This clone was detected only a few times. This chain uses TRBV9 with TRBJ1-1; no clear D. The CDR3 covers 15 residues. Trimming took off 3 bases at V and 5 bases at J, with 17 bases between the two ends. The germline CDR1 and CDR2 sequences are SGDLS and YYNGEE. The CDR3 nucleotides are TGTGCCAGCAGCGCCGATGCTACCCCCAGGACTGAAGCTTTCTTT. Protein: CASSADATPRTEAFF.

The genes are TRBV6-1 and TRBJ1-1, with D possibly matching TRBD1 (5 bases). Germline V gene sequence: CDR1 MNHNS, CDR2 SASEGT. Trimming took off 6 bases at V and 3 bases at J, with 11 bases between the two ends. The CDR3 length is 13 residues. This CDR3 is CASRSGLDTEAFF. Written as DNA, the CDR3 is TGTGCCAGCAGGTCAGGGTTGGACACTGAAGCTTTCTTT.

This chain uses TRBV2 with TRBJ1-5; D remains unclear. Looked up from germline, CDR1 is SNHLY and CDR2 is FYNNEI. V gave up 2 bases and J gave up 1 base, with 9 bases separating them. The CDR3 loop spans 15 amino acids. CDR3 sequence reads: CASSESGSSNQPQHF. The CDR3 DNA follows: TGTGCCAGCAGTGAAAGCGGCAGCAGCAATCAGCCCCAGCATTTT.

The chain has TRBV2 and TRBJ2-5, with unresolved D. Between the trimmed V and J ends, which lost 8 bases and 5 bases, there was a span of 18 bases. The CDR3 totals 14 residues. The V gene's germline CDR1 is SNHLY and CDR2 FYNNEI. The CDR3 here is CASQHAVPGETQYF. The DNA for the CDR3 is TGTGCCAGCCAGCACGCGGTACCCGGGGAGACCCAGTACTTC.

The V gene is TRBV5-1, the J gene TRBJ2-5, with 13 bases lining up with TRBD2. The CDR3 has 17 residues. V shed 4 bases and J 3 bases; nucleotides not matched to a gene: 9. Germline loops: CDR1 SGHRS, CDR2 YFSETQ. The CDR3 DNA follows: TGCGCCAGCAGCATGGGGACTAGCGGGGCCCCTGAAGAGACCCAGTACTTC. Amino acids: CASSMGTSGAPEETQYF.

The chain couples TRBV5-1 to TRBJ1-2, with 7 bases lining up with TRBD1. V shed 2 bases and J 6 bases; nucleotides not matched to a gene: 13. The CDR3 loop spans 16 amino acids. Germline CDR1 and CDR2: SGHRS and YFSETQ. CDR3 sequence reads: CASSFGTAVQGNGYTF. The CDR3 DNA sequence: TGCGCCAGCAGCTTTGGGACAGCGGTTCAGGGGAATGGCTACACCTTC.

The chain links TRBV30 to TRBJ2-1, with D maybe TRBD2 (5 bases). The V gene lost 2 bases and the J gene lost 16 bases, with 18 bases spanning the gap. This CDR3 is 12 amino acids long. Germline lookup yields CDR1 GTSNPN and CDR2 SVGIG (reference sequence). The CDR3 sequence: CAWSKGEGVIFF. The CDR3 nucleotides read TGTGCCTGGAGTAAGGGAGAGGGTGTTATCTTCTTC.

This chain connects TRBV14 to TRBJ1-1; 8 positions match TRBD1. This CDR3 contains 16 residues. In germline, CDR1 is SGHDN, CDR2 FVKESK. V shed 0 bases and J 5 bases; nucleotides not matched to a gene: 8. CDR3 DNA: TGTGCCAGCAGCCAAGAAAATCACAGGGGGATTACTGAAGCTTTCTTT. Translated: CASSQENHRGITEAFF.